This T cell receptor beta chain was sequenced during a study of T cell responses to AZD1222 COVID-19 vaccine. Notes on the study in general: The study identified only five to seven AZD1222 recipients as seropositive at baseline.

To note about this clone: Its cognate antigen is unknown.

Sequenced by immunoSEQ multiplex PCR; TCRdb stores in-frame clones only, minus some. The sample lists some 31,000 clones, about 94% occurring once. This CDR3 has 14 residues. Germline lookup yields CDR1 MNHEY and CDR2 SVGEGT. Trimming took off 0 bases at V and 7 bases at J, with 10 bases between the two ends. This specimen was peripheral blood, taken on day 0 of AZD1222 vaccination. The chain employs TRBV6-2 or TRBV6-3 and TRBJ1-5; unclear D gene. This receptor was obtained from an adult in good health. The CDR3 nucleotides are TGTGCCAGCAGTTACTCAGTGGGGATACAGCCCCAGCATTTT. Its translation: CASSYSVGIQPQHF.